The 22 T cell receptor beta chains below were found in one sample sequenced in a study of blood T cell repertoires in COVID-19. Assay: immunoSEQ multiplex PCR; the TCRdb copy retains only in-frame clones and omits some. Found here are under 200,000 clones, around 74% of them singletons; the top ten hold approximately 3%. The sequenced sample was peripheral blood. The source is a woman aged 80 or older with acute or convalescent COVID-19.

The V and J genes are TRBV7-9 and TRBJ2-2; D perhaps matches TRBD1 (5 bases). CDR1 is SEHNR, CDR2 FQNEAQ, per germline (reference sequence). The V gene lost 5 bases and the J gene lost 5 bases, with 9 bases spanning the gap. This CDR3 has 13 amino acids. The CDR3 is CASSAQGTGELFF. In nucleotides, the CDR3 is TGTGCCAGCAGCGCCCAGGGAACCGGGGAGCTGTTTTTT.

The chain combines TRBV9 with TRBJ1-4, with a tentative D call TRBD1 (6 bases). The germline CDR1 and CDR2 sequences are SGDLS and YYNGEE. The V gene lost 4 bases and the J gene lost 0 bases, with 13 bases spanning the gap. This CDR3 has 16 residues. The CDR3 spells CASSIRGFTTNEKLFF. The CDR3 nucleotides are TGTGCCAGCAGCATCAGGGGTTTTACAACTAATGAAAAACTGTTTTTT.

The gene calls are TRBV5-1 and TRBJ2-1, with 11 bases that match TRBD2. Germline-derived CDR1 and CDR2 are SGHRS and YFSETQ. The CDR3 consists of 13 residues. Unmatched junction bases numbered 5, after V lost 0 bases and J lost 15 bases. This CDR3 reads CASSLALAGVPFF. CDR3 in DNA: TGCGCCAGCAGCTTGGCACTAGCGGGAGTGCCGTTCTTC.

The chain combines TRBV4-1 with TRBJ2-1; 11 bases agree with TRBD1. The CDR3 totals 14 residues. Germline V gene data show CDR1 as MGHRA and CDR2 as YSYEKL. With 8 bases clipped from V and 0 bases from J, the junction kept 0 bases outside the gene matches. The CDR3 region is CASGQGASYNEQFF. The CDR3 DNA reads TGCGCCAGCGGACAGGGGGCCTCCTACAATGAGCAGTTCTTC.

The V call is TRBV27, the J call TRBJ1-6; maybe TRBD1 (5 bases). This CDR3 contains 15 residues. The germline V gene encodes CDR1 MNHEY and CDR2 SMNVEV (reference sequence). The ends were cut back, 7 bases at V and 8 bases at J, with 18 bases in the middle. As DNA, the CDR3 is TGTGCCAGCACCAAGGGGCCGGGGGACTATTCACCCCTCCACTTT. As protein: CASTKGPGDYSPLHF.

This clone was observed at least ten times. The V and J genes are TRBV18 and TRBJ2-1, with no clear D. CDR3 length: 15 residues. Trimming removed 3 bases from V and 0 bases from J, with 9 bases in between. Germline V gene sequence: CDR1 KGHSH, CDR2 LQKENI. Here the CDR3 reads CASSPSAGSYNEQFF. DNA for the CDR3: TGTGCCAGCTCACCTTCGGCAGGCTCCTACAATGAGCAGTTCTTC.

The J gene is TRBJ1-2, the V gene TRBV5-5, with D maybe TRBD1 (6 bases). Germline loops: CDR1 SGHKS, CDR2 YYEKEE (reference sequence). The CDR3 contains 13 residues. V was clipped by 5 bases and J by 3 bases, with 11 bases between them. The CDR3 loop reads CASRIQGDYGYTF. The CDR3 DNA reads TGTGCCAGCAGGATACAGGGAGACTATGGCTACACCTTC.

This chain links TRBV27 with TRBJ1-1; 9 bases align to TRBD1. Germline loops: CDR1 MNHEY, CDR2 SMNVEV (reference sequence). The CDR3 length is 14 residues. With 6 bases clipped from V and 4 bases from J, the junction kept 6 bases outside the gene matches. CDR3 region: CASRTGGYGTEAFF. CDR3 in DNA: TGTGCCAGCAGAACAGGGGGCTACGGCACTGAAGCTTTCTTT.

CDR3 amino acids: CASSLGQGRGKNIQYF. The CDR3 bases are TGTGCCAGCAGCTTGGGACAGGGGCGGGGTAAAAACATTCAGTACTTC. This chain links TRBV5-4 with TRBJ2-4, with 8 bases identical to TRBD1. Germline-derived CDR1 and CDR2 are SGHNT and YYREEE (reference sequence). The CDR3 has 16 amino acids. Trimming removed 0 bases from V and 4 bases from J; junction bases left unmatched: 6.

The rearrangement uses TRBV10-2 and TRBJ2-1, with D perhaps matching TRBD2 (6 bases). The germline V gene encodes CDR1 WSHSY and CDR2 SAAADI. This CDR3 is built from 12 residues. The ends were cut back, 10 bases at V and 8 bases at J, with 15 bases in the middle. In DNA form, the CDR3 reads TGCGCCACCAGCCTGTGGGGGGATGAGCAGTTCTTC. Protein sequence: CATSLWGDEQFF.

This chain joins TRBV6-5 and TRBJ2-7, with 9 bases aligning to TRBD1. Germline trimming cut 3 bases from V and 2 bases from J; bases unmatched to any gene: 2. Germline assignment: CDR1 MNHEY and CDR2 SVGAGI. This CDR3 has 14 amino acids. The CDR3 loop reads CASSYDRGAYEQYF. CDR3 coding DNA: TGTGCCAGCAGTTATGACAGGGGGGCCTACGAGCAGTACTTC.

This rearrangement joins TRBV11-3 to TRBJ2-7; maybe TRBD2 (6 bases). From germline, CDR1 is SGHNT and CDR2 YENEEA. CDR3 length: 16 amino acids. V was pared by 5 bases and J by 2 bases, with 19 bases between. CDR3 DNA sequence: TGTGCCAGCAGCCCCCCCCGCGGGACGGACGCCTACGAGCAGTACTTC. The encoded protein is CASSPPRGTDAYEQYF. Filled out from reference TRBV11-3 and TRBJ2-7, the complete variable domain reads EAGVVQSPRYKIIEKKQPVAFWCNPISGHNTLYWYLQNLGQGPELLIRYENEEAVDDSQLPKDRFSAERLKGVDSTLKIQPAELGDSAVYLCASSPPRGTDAYEQYFGPGTRLTVT.

This chain connects TRBV19 to TRBJ2-2, with 16 bases matching TRBD2. CDR3 length equals 17 residues. The germline V gene encodes CDR1 LNHDA and CDR2 SQIVND (reference sequence). Trimming removed 3 bases from V and 4 bases from J; junction bases left unmatched: 2. CDR3 sequence reads: CASSMGLAGGRTGELFF. CDR3 DNA sequence: TGTGCCAGTAGTATGGGACTAGCGGGAGGGCGCACCGGGGAGCTGTTTTTT.

The chain recombines TRBV18 with TRBJ1-6, with 8 nucleotides matching TRBD1. CDR3 size: 15 residues. V shed 5 bases, J shed 10 bases, and the junction held 10 bases outside the gene matches. Germline CDR1 KGHSH, CDR2 LQKENI. The CDR3 reads CASSAPGQEGSPLHF. The CDR3 coding sequence is TGTGCCAGCTCAGCTCCGGGACAGGAAGGATCACCCCTCCACTTT. Full variable domain (remainder filled in from reference TRBV18 and TRBJ1-6): NAGVMQNPRHLVRRRGQEARLRCSPMKGHSHVYWYRQLPEEGLKFMVYLQKENIIDESGMPKERFSAEFPKEGPSILRIQQVVRGDSAAYFCASSAPGQEGSPLHFGNGTRLTVT.

The genes are TRBV12-3 or TRBV12-4 and TRBJ1-2; the D gene is possibly TRBD1 (5 bases). This CDR3 is built from 11 residues. V was trimmed by 6 bases and J by 7 bases, leaving 9 bases between them. CDR3 DNA sequence: TGTGCCAGCAGCCACAGGACTGGCTACACCTTC. Protein product: CASSHRTGYTF.

This sequence joins TRBV18 and TRBJ1-1; 9 bases match TRBD1. The ends lost 2 bases at V and 5 bases at J; junction bases unmatched: 9. Per the germline V gene, CDR1 is KGHSH and CDR2 is LQKENI. CDR3 length: 16 amino acids. CDR3 sequence: CASSPSRDRVATEAFF. The CDR3 DNA is TGTGCCAGCTCACCATCCCGGGACAGGGTGGCGACTGAAGCTTTCTTT.

The chain joins TRBV7-9 to TRBJ1-1; TRBD1 is a possible D gene (5 bases). Germline CDR1 reads SEHNR; CDR2 reads FQNEAQ (reference sequence). The V end was cut by 1 base, the J end by 0 bases, with 9 bases between. There are 15 residues in the CDR3. CDR3 coding DNA: TGTGCCAGCAGCTTAGGCGGCAGGGTGAACACTGAAGCTTTCTTT. The encoded protein is CASSLGGRVNTEAFF.

V and J are TRBV11-2 and TRBJ2-1; the match to TRBD2 covers 16 bases. CDR3 length equals 16 residues. CDR1 is SGHAT, CDR2 FQNNGV, per germline. Losses at the gene ends were 4 bases for V and 5 bases for J; bases not matched to a gene: 2. The CDR3 DNA is TGTGCCAGCAGCTCAGGGACTAGCGGGAGGGACAATGAGCAGTTCTTC. This encodes CASSSGTSGRDNEQFF.

The sample holds a few counts of this clone. The chain uses TRBV6-5 and TRBJ1-5; possible D gene TRBD1, 6 bases. Looked up from germline, CDR1 is MNHEY and CDR2 is SVGAGI. V shed 5 bases and J shed 6 bases, with 14 bases lying between them. CDR3 length: 14 amino acids. CDR3 sequence (DNA): TGTGCCAGCAGTCTGGGGGGGCCCGGTCAGCCCCAGCATTTT. It yields the protein CASSLGGPGQPQHF.

V and J are TRBV5-1 and TRBJ2-3; a possible D gene is TRBD1 (5 bases). Trimming pared 4 bases from V and 0 bases from J, leaving 15 bases between. Looked up from germline, CDR1 is SGHRS and CDR2 is YFSETQ. The length of the CDR3 is 16 residues. CDR3 bases: TGCGCCAGCAGCACCGCAGGGAAATACAGCACAGATACGCAGTATTTT. Translating gives CASSTAGKYSTDTQYF. The full variable domain, in which reference TRBV5-1 and TRBJ2-3 provide the parts outside the CDR3, is KAGVTQTPRYLIKTRGQQVTLSCSPISGHRSVSWYQQTPGQGLQFLFEYFSETQRNKGNFPGRFSGRQFSNSRSEMNVSTLELGDSALYLCASSTAGKYSTDTQYFGPGTRLTVL.

At least ten counts were recorded for this clone. The CDR3 sequence: CASRGTGTYEQYF. As DNA, the CDR3 is TGTGCCAGTAGGGGGACAGGAACGTACGAGCAGTACTTC. This chain links TRBV19 with TRBJ2-7; 8 bases fit TRBD1. The CDR3 is made up of 13 amino acids. CDR1 and CDR2 from the germline V gene are LNHDA and SQIVND (reference sequence). The V segment lost 6 bases and the J segment 4 bases; nucleotides outside the gene matches: 5.

The chain joins TRBV4-2 to TRBJ2-1; D gene uncertain. V lost 0 bases, J lost 9 bases, and 9 bases lay in between. CDR3 length equals 13 residues. The germline V gene encodes CDR1 LGHNA and CDR2 YNFKEQ. DNA of the CDR3: TGTGCCAGCAGCCAAGACAGAGGTAGTGAGCAGTTCTTC. The encoded protein is CASSQDRGSEQFF.